These T cell receptor beta chains were read from a single sample in a study of T cell clones after liver transplantation. Clones were sequenced by immunoSEQ multiplex PCR, and TCRdb holds only the in-frame ones, with some missing. Seen here are 20,000 to 25,000 clones, roughly 74% observed once, and the top ten hold 35% to 45%. Sample: CD8+ T cells from blood, taken roughly 56 months after liver transplant. The receptors here all came from a human patient who received a liver transplant. Some T cells may be transferred from the graft donor. Both conserved end residues are part of each CDR3. Each record gives: CDR3 length, J gene, D gene, V gene, clone size, CDR3 protein, CDR3 DNA. The D gene is left open where the match is weak. The size field is filled for only some rows; it gives once, few, many or a size class.

CDR3 length: 14
J gene: TRBJ2-3
D gene: TRBD2
V gene: TRBV27
clone size: -
CDR3 protein: CASTPESGGLAWYF
CDR3 DNA: TGTGCCAGCACTCCAGAAAGCGGGGGGCTAGCTTGGTATTTT

CDR3 length: 17
J gene: TRBJ1-5
D gene: -
V gene: TRBV12-2
clone size: -
CDR3 protein: CASRRPRHVNSNQPQHF
CDR3 DNA: TGTGCAAGTCGCCGCCCTCGACACGTTAATAGCAATCAGCCCCAGCATTTT

CDR3 length: 18
J gene: TRBJ2-7
D gene: TRBD2
V gene: TRBV14
clone size: -
CDR3 protein: CASSQENSGLATAYEQYF
CDR3 DNA: TGTGCCAGCAGCCAAGAGAATTCGGGACTAGCGACTGCCTACGAGCAGTACTTC

CDR3 length: 18
J gene: TRBJ2-1
D gene: TRBD2
V gene: TRBV9
clone size: -
CDR3 protein: CASSVSQRGIQSYNEQFF
CDR3 DNA: TGTGCCAGCAGCGTTTCCCAGCGGGGCATCCAGTCCTACAATGAGCAGTTCTTC

CDR3 length: 13
J gene: TRBJ1-4
D gene: -
V gene: TRBV30
clone size: -
CDR3 protein: CAWSLRTSEKLFF
CDR3 DNA: TGTGCCTGGAGTCTAAGGACATCCGAAAAACTGTTTTTT

CDR3 length: 14
J gene: TRBJ2-3
D gene: -
V gene: TRBV25-1
clone size: -
CDR3 protein: CASNTGFSTDTQYF
CDR3 DNA: TGTGCCAGCAACACAGGATTTAGCACAGATACGCAGTATTTT

CDR3 length: 17
J gene: TRBJ2-7
D gene: -
V gene: TRBV28
clone size: -
CDR3 protein: CASTSPRMGARRDEQYF
CDR3 DNA: TGTGCCAGCACATCGCCCCGTATGGGCGCCCGCAGGGACGAGCAGTACTTC

CDR3 length: 14
J gene: TRBJ2-7
D gene: -
V gene: TRBV7-8
clone size: -
CDR3 protein: CASSPVWGHKEQYF
CDR3 DNA: TGTGCCAGCAGCCCCGTTTGGGGGCATAAAGAGCAGTACTTC

CDR3 length: 13
J gene: TRBJ2-7
D gene: -
V gene: TRBV6-6
clone size: few
CDR3 protein: CASSYLGLYEQYF
CDR3 DNA: TGTGCCAGCAGTTATCTAGGCCTCTACGAGCAGTACTTC

CDR3 length: 13
J gene: TRBJ2-1
D gene: -
V gene: TRBV6-5
clone size: -
CDR3 protein: CASTLGEDNEQFF
CDR3 DNA: TGTGCCAGCACCCTCGGGGAGGACAATGAGCAGTTCTTC

CDR3 length: 12
J gene: TRBJ2-1
D gene: -
V gene: TRBV19
clone size: -
CDR3 protein: CASSKGVTEQFF
CDR3 DNA: TGTGCCAGTAGTAAGGGGGTTACTGAGCAGTTCTTC

CDR3 length: 16
J gene: TRBJ2-2
D gene: TRBD2
V gene: TRBV28
clone size: -
CDR3 protein: CASSSRLAWNTGELFF
CDR3 DNA: TGTGCCAGCAGTTCCCGACTAGCTTGGAACACCGGGGAGCTGTTTTTT

CDR3 length: 16
J gene: TRBJ2-2
D gene: TRBD1
V gene: TRBV6-6
clone size: -
CDR3 protein: CASSYSTGKNTGELFF
CDR3 DNA: TGTGCCAGCAGTTACTCGACAGGGAAGAACACCGGGGAGCTGTTTTTT

CDR3 length: 15
J gene: TRBJ1-1
D gene: -
V gene: TRBV4-1
clone size: -
CDR3 protein: CASSQEGGLGTEAFF
CDR3 DNA: TGCGCCAGCAGCCAAGAAGGAGGGCTCGGCACTGAAGCTTTCTTT

CDR3 length: 14
J gene: TRBJ2-1
D gene: TRBD1
V gene: TRBV10-3
clone size: -
CDR3 protein: CAITDRGKYNEQFF
CDR3 DNA: TGTGCCATCACAGACAGGGGGAAATACAATGAGCAGTTCTTC

CDR3 length: 12
J gene: TRBJ2-7
D gene: -
V gene: TRBV2
clone size: -
CDR3 protein: CASSVANYEQYF
CDR3 DNA: TGTGCCAGCAGTGTAGCGAACTACGAGCAGTACTTC

CDR3 length: 14
J gene: TRBJ2-3
D gene: -
V gene: TRBV5-4
clone size: -
CDR3 protein: CASSFGSYTDTQYF
CDR3 DNA: TGTGCCAGCAGCTTTGGGTCGTACACAGATACGCAGTATTTT

CDR3 length: 14
J gene: TRBJ2-3
D gene: -
V gene: TRBV7-3
clone size: -
CDR3 protein: CASSPVGGTDTQYF
CDR3 DNA: TGTGCCAGCAGCCCGGTAGGCGGCACAGATACGCAGTATTTT

CDR3 length: 14
J gene: TRBJ1-2
D gene: -
V gene: TRBV28
clone size: -
CDR3 protein: CASSYSGHNYGYTF
CDR3 DNA: TGTGCCAGCAGTTACTCAGGCCATAACTATGGCTACACCTTC

CDR3 length: 14
J gene: TRBJ2-3
D gene: TRBD2
V gene: TRBV6-4
clone size: -
CDR3 protein: CASSDGGETDTQYF
CDR3 DNA: TGTGCCAGCAGTGACGGGGGGGAGACAGATACGCAGTATTTT

CDR3 length: 15
J gene: TRBJ1-1
D gene: TRBD1
V gene: TRBV10-3
clone size: -
CDR3 protein: CAIRNTGTGEPEAFF
CDR3 DNA: TGTGCCATCAGAAATACCGGGACAGGGGAACCTGAAGCTTTCTTT

CDR3 length: 12
J gene: TRBJ2-5
D gene: -
V gene: TRBV7-8
clone size: -
CDR3 protein: CASSLDSQTQYF
CDR3 DNA: TGTGCCAGCAGCTTAGACAGCCAGACCCAGTACTTC

CDR3 length: 13
J gene: TRBJ1-1
D gene: TRBD1
V gene: TRBV10-3
clone size: -
CDR3 protein: CASFGTENTEAFF
CDR3 DNA: TGTGCCTCGTTTGGGACAGAGAACACTGAAGCTTTCTTT

CDR3 length: 15
J gene: TRBJ1-3
D gene: -
V gene: TRBV6-5
clone size: -
CDR3 protein: CASSLGPPGGNTIYF
CDR3 DNA: TGTGCCAGCAGTTTGGGCCCTCCGGGTGGAAACACCATATATTTT

CDR3 length: 14
J gene: TRBJ2-7
D gene: TRBD2
V gene: TRBV29-1
clone size: -
CDR3 protein: CSVEGGLAGGEQYF
CDR3 DNA: TGCAGCGTTGAAGGGGGACTAGCAGGAGGGGAGCAGTACTTC

CDR3 length: 17
J gene: TRBJ2-3
D gene: TRBD2
V gene: TRBV27
clone size: -
CDR3 protein: CASSSVVIAGGRDTQYF
CDR3 DNA: TGTGCCAGCAGTTCCGTGGTGATAGCGGGGGGGCGAGATACGCAGTATTTT

CDR3 length: 15
J gene: TRBJ1-5
D gene: -
V gene: TRBV6-5
clone size: -
CDR3 protein: CASRYQSYSNQPQHF
CDR3 DNA: TGTGCCAGCAGATATCAGAGCTATAGCAATCAGCCCCAGCATTTT

CDR3 length: 14
J gene: TRBJ1-5
D gene: -
V gene: TRBV19
clone size: -
CDR3 protein: CASSMVMYDQPQHF
CDR3 DNA: TGTGCCAGTAGTATGGTTATGTACGATCAGCCCCAGCATTTT

CDR3 length: 15
J gene: TRBJ1-2
D gene: TRBD1
V gene: TRBV9
clone size: few
CDR3 protein: CASSPETGGNYGYTF
CDR3 DNA: TGTGCCAGCAGCCCAGAGACAGGGGGCAACTATGGCTACACCTTC

CDR3 length: 15
J gene: TRBJ2-3
D gene: -
V gene: TRBV11-2
clone size: -
CDR3 protein: CASSLERAGTDTQYF
CDR3 DNA: TGTGCCAGCAGCTTAGAGAGGGCTGGCACAGATACGCAGTATTTT

CDR3 length: 13
J gene: TRBJ2-7
D gene: TRBD1
V gene: TRBV28
clone size: -
CDR3 protein: CASSLGQTYEQYF
CDR3 DNA: TGTGCCAGCAGTTTGGGACAGACTTACGAGCAGTACTTC

CDR3 length: 16
J gene: TRBJ2-1
D gene: -
V gene: TRBV11-2
clone size: -
CDR3 protein: CASSPGRGEFYNEQFF
CDR3 DNA: TGTGCCAGCAGCCCCGGAAGAGGGGAGTTCTACAATGAGCAGTTCTTC

CDR3 length: 16
J gene: TRBJ1-3
D gene: -
V gene: TRBV6-1
clone size: -
CDR3 protein: CASSEVPQGSGNTIYF
CDR3 DNA: TGTGCCAGCAGTGAGGTCCCTCAGGGCTCTGGAAACACCATATATTTT

CDR3 length: 14
J gene: TRBJ1-2
D gene: -
V gene: TRBV27
clone size: -
CDR3 protein: CASSGAPQNYGYTF
CDR3 DNA: TGTGCCAGCAGTGGCGCGCCACAGAACTATGGCTACACCTTC

CDR3 length: 16
J gene: TRBJ2-1
D gene: TRBD1
V gene: TRBV9
clone size: -
CDR3 protein: CASSPISRGRNNEQFF
CDR3 DNA: TGTGCCAGCAGCCCGATTTCCAGGGGGCGCAACAATGAGCAGTTCTTC

CDR3 length: 16
J gene: TRBJ2-1
D gene: -
V gene: TRBV6-6
clone size: -
CDR3 protein: CASSYSNLGSYNEQFF
CDR3 DNA: TGTGCCAGCAGTTACTCGAATCTGGGTTCCTACAATGAGCAGTTCTTC

CDR3 length: 19
J gene: TRBJ1-3
D gene: -
V gene: TRBV12-1
clone size: -
CDR3 protein: CASSLRTGMDCHSGNTIYF
CDR3 DNA: TGTGCCAGCAGCCTTCGCACCGGGATGGACTGTCACTCTGGAAACACCATATATTTT

CDR3 length: 15
J gene: TRBJ1-1
D gene: -
V gene: TRBV6-5
clone size: -
CDR3 protein: CASSYRRAADTEAFF
CDR3 DNA: TGTGCCAGCAGTTACCGGCGGGCCGCGGACACTGAAGCTTTCTTT

CDR3 length: 16
J gene: TRBJ1-2
D gene: -
V gene: TRBV4-1
clone size: once
CDR3 protein: CASSQTKAISNYGYTF
CDR3 DNA: TGCGCCAGCAGCCAGACTAAAGCGATTTCTAACTATGGCTACACCTTC

CDR3 length: 15
J gene: TRBJ2-7
D gene: TRBD1
V gene: TRBV7-9
clone size: -
CDR3 protein: CASSHRDRSPYEQYF
CDR3 DNA: TGTGCCAGCAGCCACCGGGACAGGAGCCCCTACGAGCAGTACTTC

CDR3 length: 14
J gene: TRBJ2-7
D gene: -
V gene: TRBV27
clone size: -
CDR3 protein: CASSNSGPTYEQYF
CDR3 DNA: TGTGCCAGCAGTAACTCCGGGCCGACCTACGAGCAGTACTTC

CDR3 length: 17
J gene: TRBJ1-6
D gene: -
V gene: TRBV21-1
clone size: -
CDR3 protein: CASSKARPRPYNSPLHF
CDR3 DNA: TGTGCCAGCAGCAAAGCTAGGCCTCGGCCCTATAATTCACCCCTCCACTTT

CDR3 length: 15
J gene: TRBJ2-7
D gene: -
V gene: TRBV5-6
clone size: few
CDR3 protein: CASSLDGRGDYEQYF
CDR3 DNA: TGTGCCAGCAGCTTGGATGGCAGAGGGGACTACGAGCAGTACTTC

CDR3 length: 17
J gene: TRBJ2-2
D gene: TRBD1
V gene: TRBV18
clone size: -
CDR3 protein: CASSPDDGTGVSGELFF
CDR3 DNA: TGTGCCAGCTCACCAGACGACGGGACAGGGGTCTCCGGGGAGCTGTTTTTT

CDR3 length: 15
J gene: TRBJ1-4
D gene: TRBD1
V gene: TRBV25-1
clone size: -
CDR3 protein: CASSPDRETNEKLFF
CDR3 DNA: TGTGCCAGCAGCCCCGACAGGGAAACTAATGAAAAACTGTTTTTT